The source of this T cell receptor beta chain is a study of cytomegalovirus exposure and HLA in healthy donors. It was with 60 Vbeta and 13 Jbeta primers that the PCR ran. This table comes from immunoSEQ multiplex PCR, and its TCRdb copy is limited to in-frame clones, with some not included. The sample comprises about 70,000 clones, about nine tenths of which are singletons, and 2% rests with the top ten. V shed 5 bases and J shed 5 bases, with 16 bases lying between them. In germline, CDR1 is MNHEY, CDR2 SMNVEV (reference sequence). The CDR3 spans 15 residues. This receptor was identified in a woman in her twenties or thirties in good health and CMV-seronegative. The specimen was PBMCs. The V and J genes are TRBV27 and TRBJ2-1, with D possibly matching TRBD2 (6 bases). CDR3 in amino acids: CASSPGTAVNNEQFF. CDR3 DNA sequence: TGTGCCAGCAGTCCCGGGACTGCGGTAAACAATGAGCAGTTCTTC.